Below are 7 T cell receptor beta chains sequenced from a single sample in a study of lymphopenia after photon versus proton radiotherapy. The method was immunoSEQ multiplex PCR; TCRdb's version includes in-frame clones alone and lacks a portion of them. The table has 52,000 or so clones, roughly 90% seen once; the top ten hold approximately 18%. The source material was peripheral blood, sampled from a patient treated with photon-based radiotherapy. These receptor sequences come from a woman aged 40-49 years with cholangiocarcinoma.

The chain joins TRBV5-6 to TRBJ1-4, with no clear D. CDR3 length equals 14 residues. V was clipped by 4 bases and J by 3 bases, with 10 bases between them. The germline V gene encodes CDR1 SGHDT and CDR2 YYEEEE. DNA of the CDR3: TGTGCCAGCAGCCGAGGGTCGGCTAATGAAAAACTGTTTTTT. Protein: CASSRGSANEKLFF.

This clone was detected only once. The chain links TRBV4-3 to TRBJ2-5, with TRBD1 as a possible D gene (6 bases). Trimming removed 1 base at V and 1 base at J, with 22 bases between. The germline gives CDR1 LGHNA, CDR2 YSLEER. The CDR3 totals 19 residues. The CDR3, as DNA: TGCGCCAGCAGCCAAGCTTGGAAGGCAGGGGTCTTTTTCCAAGAGACCCAGTACTTC. It codes for CASSQAWKAGVFFQETQYF.

The chain employs TRBV6-6 and TRBJ1-5; D unresolved. The CDR3 contains 16 residues. Trimming took off 1 base at V and 4 bases at J, with 14 bases between the two ends. The germline CDR1 and CDR2 sequences are MNHNY and SVGAGI (reference sequence). The CDR3 DNA is TGTGCCAGCAGTTACTACGGACCGAGAGGGAATCAGCCCCAGCATTTT. Its translation is CASSYYGPRGNQPQHF.

The genes are TRBV19 and TRBJ2-1, with D possibly being TRBD2 (6 bases). Germline V lookup: CDR1 LNHDA, CDR2 SQIVND (reference sequence). The ends were cut back, 3 bases at V and 2 bases at J, with 20 bases in the middle. CDR3 length equals 18 residues. CDR3 in DNA: TGTGCCAGTAGTATTCCCTCTCCGGGAGCCCTTCCCTACAATGAGCAGTTCTTC. Residues: CASSIPSPGALPYNEQFF. The full variable domain, in which reference TRBV19 and TRBJ2-1 provide the parts outside the CDR3, is DGGITQSPKYLFRKEGQNVTLSCEQNLNHDAMYWYRQDPGQGLRLIYYSQIVNDFQKGDIAEGYSVSREKKESFPLTVTSAQKNPTAFYLCASSIPSPGALPYNEQFFGPGTRLTVL.

The chain is built from TRBV11-1 and TRBJ1-1; no clear D gene. V was cut by 3 bases and J by 1 base, with 6 bases left in between. The CDR3 contains 13 residues. CDR1 and CDR2 from the germline V gene are SGHAT and FQDESV (reference sequence). This chain's CDR3 is CASSLGGNTEAFF. The CDR3 DNA reads TGTGCCAGCAGCTTGGGCGGGAACACTGAAGCTTTCTTT.

V is TRBV28 and J is TRBJ2-6, with 9 bases aligning to TRBD1. This CDR3 is built from 16 residues. Germline-derived CDR1 and CDR2 are MDHEN and SYDVKM. With V trimmed by 7 bases and J by 4 bases, 8 bases remained unmatched. CDR3 protein: CASTITGGAGANVLTF. CDR3 bases: TGTGCCAGCACCATTACAGGGGGCGCCGGGGCCAACGTCCTGACTTTC.

In this sample, this clone turned up once. The chain uses TRBV7-3 and TRBJ1-2; D uncertain. Trimming shortened V by 5 bases and J by 8 bases, and 15 bases separated the two germline ends. Germline V CDR1 and CDR2: SGHTA, FQGTGA. The CDR3 consists of 13 residues. The CDR3, as DNA: TGTGCCAGCAGCCCCGGCGGCAGTCAAGGCTACACCTTC. Translating it yields CASSPGGSQGYTF.